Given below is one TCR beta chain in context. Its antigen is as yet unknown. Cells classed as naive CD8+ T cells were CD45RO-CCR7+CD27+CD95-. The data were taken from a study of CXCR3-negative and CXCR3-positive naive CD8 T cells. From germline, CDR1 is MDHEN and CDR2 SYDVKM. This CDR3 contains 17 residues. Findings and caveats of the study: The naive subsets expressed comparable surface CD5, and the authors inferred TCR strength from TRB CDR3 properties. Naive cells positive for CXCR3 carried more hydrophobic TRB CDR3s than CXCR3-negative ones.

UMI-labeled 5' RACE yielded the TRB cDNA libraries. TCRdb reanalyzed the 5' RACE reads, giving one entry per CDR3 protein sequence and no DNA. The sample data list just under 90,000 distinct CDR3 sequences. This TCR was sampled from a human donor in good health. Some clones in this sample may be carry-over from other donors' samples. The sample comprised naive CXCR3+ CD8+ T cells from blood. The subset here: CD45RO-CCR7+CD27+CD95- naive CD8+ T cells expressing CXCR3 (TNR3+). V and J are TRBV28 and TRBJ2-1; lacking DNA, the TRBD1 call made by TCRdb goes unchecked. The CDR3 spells CASRDSDRESRNNEQFF.